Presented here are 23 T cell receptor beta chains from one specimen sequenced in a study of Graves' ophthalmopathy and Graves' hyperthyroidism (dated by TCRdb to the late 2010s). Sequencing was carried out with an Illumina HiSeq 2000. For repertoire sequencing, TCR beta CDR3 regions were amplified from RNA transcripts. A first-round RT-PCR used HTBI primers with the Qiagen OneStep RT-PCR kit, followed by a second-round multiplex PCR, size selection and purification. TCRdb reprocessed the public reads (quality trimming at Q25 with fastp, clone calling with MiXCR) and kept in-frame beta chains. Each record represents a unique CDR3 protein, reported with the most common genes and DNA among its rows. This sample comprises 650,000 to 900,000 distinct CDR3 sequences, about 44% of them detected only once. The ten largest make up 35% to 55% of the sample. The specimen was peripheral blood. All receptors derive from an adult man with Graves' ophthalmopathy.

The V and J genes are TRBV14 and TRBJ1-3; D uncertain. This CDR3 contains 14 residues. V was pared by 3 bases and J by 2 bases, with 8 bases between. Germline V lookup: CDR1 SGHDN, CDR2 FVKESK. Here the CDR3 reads CASSQLITGNTIYF. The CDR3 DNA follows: TGTGCCAGCAGCCAGTTGATAACTGGAAACACCATATATTTT.

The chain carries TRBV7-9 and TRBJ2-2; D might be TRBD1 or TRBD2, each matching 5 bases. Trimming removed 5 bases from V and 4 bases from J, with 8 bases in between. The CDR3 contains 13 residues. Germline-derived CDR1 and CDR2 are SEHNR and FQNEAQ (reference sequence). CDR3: CASSGTTTGELFF. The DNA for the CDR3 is TGTGCCAGCAGCGGGACGACCACCGGGGAGCTGTTTTTT. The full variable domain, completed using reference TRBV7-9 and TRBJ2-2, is DTGVSQNPRHKITKRGQNVTFRCDPISEHNRLYWYRQTLGQGPEFLTYFQNEAQLEKSRLLSDRFSAERPKGSFSTLEIQRTEQGDSAMYLCASSGTTTGELFFGEGSRLTVL.

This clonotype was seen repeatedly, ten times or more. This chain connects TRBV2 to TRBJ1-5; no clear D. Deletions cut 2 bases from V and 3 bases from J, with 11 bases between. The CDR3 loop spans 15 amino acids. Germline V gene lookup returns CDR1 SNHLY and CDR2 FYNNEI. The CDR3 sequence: CASSESGLNNQPQHF. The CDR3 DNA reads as TGTGCCAGCAGTGAATCCGGGTTAAACAATCAGCCCCAGCATTTT.

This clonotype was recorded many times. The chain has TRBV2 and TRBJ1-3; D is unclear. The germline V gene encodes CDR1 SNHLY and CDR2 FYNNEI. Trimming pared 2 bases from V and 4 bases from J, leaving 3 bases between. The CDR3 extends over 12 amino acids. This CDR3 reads CASSERGNTIYF. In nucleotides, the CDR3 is TGTGCCAGCAGTGAAAGGGGAAACACCATATATTTT.

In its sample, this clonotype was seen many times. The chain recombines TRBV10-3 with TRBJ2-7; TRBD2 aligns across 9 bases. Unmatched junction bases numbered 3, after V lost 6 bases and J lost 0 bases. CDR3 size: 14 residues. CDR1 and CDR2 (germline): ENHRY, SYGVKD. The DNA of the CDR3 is TGTGCCATCAGGGCTAGCGGGAACTCCTACGAGCAGTACTTC. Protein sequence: CAIRASGNSYEQYF.

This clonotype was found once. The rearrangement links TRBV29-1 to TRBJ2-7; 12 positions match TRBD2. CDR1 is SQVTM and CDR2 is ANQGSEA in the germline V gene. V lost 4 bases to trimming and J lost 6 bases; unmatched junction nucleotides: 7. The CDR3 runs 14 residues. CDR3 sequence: CSVGLAGESREQYF. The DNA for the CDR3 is TGCAGCGTTGGACTAGCGGGAGAGAGTCGCGAGCAGTACTTC.

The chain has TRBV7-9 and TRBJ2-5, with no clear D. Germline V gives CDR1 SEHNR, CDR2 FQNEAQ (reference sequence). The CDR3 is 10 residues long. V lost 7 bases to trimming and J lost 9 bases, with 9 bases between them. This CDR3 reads CASTILSQYF. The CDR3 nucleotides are TGTGCCAGCACCATATTATCCCAGTACTTC.

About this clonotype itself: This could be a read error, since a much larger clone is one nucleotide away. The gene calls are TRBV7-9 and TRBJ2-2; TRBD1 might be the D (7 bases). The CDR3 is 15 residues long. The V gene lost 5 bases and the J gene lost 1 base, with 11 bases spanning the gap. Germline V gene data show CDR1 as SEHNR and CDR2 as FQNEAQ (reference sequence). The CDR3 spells CASSRGTVNTGELFF. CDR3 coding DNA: TGTGCCAGCAGCCGCGGGACAGTGAACACCGGGGAGCTGTTTTTT.

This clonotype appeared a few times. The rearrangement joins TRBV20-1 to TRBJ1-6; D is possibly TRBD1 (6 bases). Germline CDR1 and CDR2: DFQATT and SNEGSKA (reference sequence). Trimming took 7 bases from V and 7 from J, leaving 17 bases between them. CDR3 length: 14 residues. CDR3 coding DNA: TGCAGTGGACGCGAACAGGGCTCCAATTCACCCCTCCACTTT. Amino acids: CSGREQGSNSPLHF.

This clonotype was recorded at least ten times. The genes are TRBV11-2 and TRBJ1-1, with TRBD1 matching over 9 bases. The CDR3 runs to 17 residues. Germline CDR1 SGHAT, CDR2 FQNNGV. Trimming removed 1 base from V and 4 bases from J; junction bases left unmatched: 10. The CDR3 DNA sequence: TGTGCCAGCAGCTTAGCGTGGGGCGGGACAGGGAGCACTGAAGCTTTCTTT. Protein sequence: CASSLAWGGTGSTEAFF.

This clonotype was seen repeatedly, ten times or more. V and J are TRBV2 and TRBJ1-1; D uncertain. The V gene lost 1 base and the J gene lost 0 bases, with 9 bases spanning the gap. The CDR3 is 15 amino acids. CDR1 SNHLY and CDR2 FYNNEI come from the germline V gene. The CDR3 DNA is TGTGCCAGCAGTGAAGAGTCCGGGGTGAACACTGAAGCTTTCTTT. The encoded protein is CASSEESGVNTEAFF.

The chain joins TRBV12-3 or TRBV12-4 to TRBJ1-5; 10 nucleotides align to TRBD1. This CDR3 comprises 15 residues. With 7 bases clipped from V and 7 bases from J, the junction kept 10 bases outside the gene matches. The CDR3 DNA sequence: TGTGCCAGCAATTCCGGGACAGGGGAAGCGCAGCCCCAGCATTTT. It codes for CASNSGTGEAQPQHF.

The CDR3 bases are TGTGCCAGCAGGGAGGGTATGACTAATGAAGCTTTCTTT. Translation gives CASREGMTNEAFF. The chain recombines TRBV7-2 with TRBJ1-1; D unclear. V lost 6 bases and J 7 bases, leaving 15 bases between the germline ends. Germline V gene data show CDR1 as SGHTA and CDR2 as FQGNSA. This CDR3 is 13 amino acids long.

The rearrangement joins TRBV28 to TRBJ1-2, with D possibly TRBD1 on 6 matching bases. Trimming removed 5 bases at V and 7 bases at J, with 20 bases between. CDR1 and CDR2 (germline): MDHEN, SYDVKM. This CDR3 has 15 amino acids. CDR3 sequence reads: CASSEGVFGGRGYTF. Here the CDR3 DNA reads TGTGCCAGCAGTGAGGGGGTCTTCGGGGGGCGTGGCTACACCTTC.

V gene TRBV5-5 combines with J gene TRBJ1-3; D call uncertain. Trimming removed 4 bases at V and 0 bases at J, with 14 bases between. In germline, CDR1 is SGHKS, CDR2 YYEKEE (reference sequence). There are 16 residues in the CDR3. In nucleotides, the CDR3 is TGTGCCAGCAGCCCGCTAGGCTATTCCTCTGGAAACACCATATATTTT. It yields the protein CASSPLGYSSGNTIYF.

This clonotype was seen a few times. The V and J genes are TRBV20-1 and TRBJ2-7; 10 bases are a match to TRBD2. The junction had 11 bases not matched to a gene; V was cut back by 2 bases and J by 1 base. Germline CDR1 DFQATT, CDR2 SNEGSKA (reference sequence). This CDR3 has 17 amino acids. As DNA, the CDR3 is TGCAGTGCTAGAAACCGGCTAGCGGGAGCGTGGTCCTACGAGCAGTACTTC. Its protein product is CSARNRLAGAWSYEQYF.

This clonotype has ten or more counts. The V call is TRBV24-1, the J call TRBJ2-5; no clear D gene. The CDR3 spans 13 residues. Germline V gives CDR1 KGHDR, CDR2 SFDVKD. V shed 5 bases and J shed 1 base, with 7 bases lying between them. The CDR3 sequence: CATSGDRQETQYF. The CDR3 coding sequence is TGTGCCACCAGTGGAGACCGCCAAGAGACCCAGTACTTC.

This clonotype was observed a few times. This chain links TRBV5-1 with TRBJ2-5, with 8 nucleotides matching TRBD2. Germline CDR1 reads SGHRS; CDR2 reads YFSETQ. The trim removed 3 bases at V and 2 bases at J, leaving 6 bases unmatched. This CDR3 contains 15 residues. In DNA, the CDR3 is TGCGCCAGCAGCTGGGGACTAGGGAGACAAGAGACCCAGTACTTC. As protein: CASSWGLGRQETQYF.

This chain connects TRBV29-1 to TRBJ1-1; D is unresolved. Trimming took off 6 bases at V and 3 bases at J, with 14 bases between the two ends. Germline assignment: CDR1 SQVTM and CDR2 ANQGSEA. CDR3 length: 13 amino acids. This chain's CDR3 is CSVAVTVYTEAFF. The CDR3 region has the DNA TGCAGCGTAGCGGTCACAGTCTACACTGAAGCTTTCTTT.

The CDR3 DNA follows: TGTGCCAGCAGCTTAGGCCCGCTAGCGGGAGGGCCGGGAGAGACCCAGTACTTC. It specifies CASSLGPLAGGPGETQYF. V gene TRBV2 combines with J gene TRBJ2-5; TRBD2 aligns across 12 bases. The CDR3 is 18 residues long. V shed 6 bases, J shed 4 bases, and the junction held 15 bases outside the gene matches. Germline V CDR1 and CDR2: SNHLY, FYNNEI.

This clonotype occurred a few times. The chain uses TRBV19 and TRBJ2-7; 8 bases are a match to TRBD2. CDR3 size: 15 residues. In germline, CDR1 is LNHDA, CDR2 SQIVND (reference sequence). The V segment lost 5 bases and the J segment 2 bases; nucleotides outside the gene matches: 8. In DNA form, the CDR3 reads TGTGCCAGTAGTCCCTCTGGCGGGAGGACCTACGAGCAGTACTTC. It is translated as CASSPSGGRTYEQYF.

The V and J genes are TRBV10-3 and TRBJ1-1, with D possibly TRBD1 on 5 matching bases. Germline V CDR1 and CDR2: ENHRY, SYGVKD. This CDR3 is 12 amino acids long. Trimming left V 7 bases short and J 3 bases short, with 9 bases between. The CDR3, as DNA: TGTGCCATCACCCTGGGGGACACTGAAGCTTTCTTT. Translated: CAITLGDTEAFF.

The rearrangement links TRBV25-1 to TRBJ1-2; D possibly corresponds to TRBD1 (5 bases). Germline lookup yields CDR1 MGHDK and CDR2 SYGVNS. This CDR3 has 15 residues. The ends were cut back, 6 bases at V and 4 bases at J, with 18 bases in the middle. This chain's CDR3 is CASSQDTQGFYGYTF. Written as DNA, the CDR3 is TGTGCCAGCAGCCAAGATACTCAGGGTTTCTATGGCTACACCTTC.